The rows below give T cell receptor beta chains drawn from one sample of a study of blood T cells in healthy people across ages. MiXCR, applied by TCRdb to the 5' RACE reads, yields one record per CDR3 protein. This sample carries around 800,000 distinct CDR3 sequences, about 55% of them seen once, and the ten largest clones take 41%. Sequencing was performed on blood. Every receptor here comes from a man aged 80 or over in good health. The CDR3 runs from the conserved cysteine through the conserved F or W. A D gene is named only where the DNA matches it firmly. Clone size is shown for a subset of rows, as once, few, many or a class of expanded clone.

d_call clone_size j_call v_call cdr3_nt cdr3_aa
TRBD1 few TRBJ1-2 TRBV20-1 TGCAGTGCAACCCGGGACAGGGCTCCCTATGGCTACACCTTC CSATRDRAPYGYTF
NA NA TRBJ1-4 TRBV29-1 TGCAGCGTCATGGACAGCTCCGAAAAACTGTTTTTT CSVMDSSEKLFF
TRBD2 NA TRBJ2-1 TRBV13 TGTGCCAGCAGCTTAGGTCAGGTTCGCGGGGGAGAGCAGTTCTTC CASSLGQVRGGEQFF
TRBD2 NA TRBJ2-7 TRBV6-1 TGTGCCAGCAGCCGACGTCCTAGCGGGACTGGGCTCTACGAGCAGTACTTC CASSRRPSGTGLYEQYF
NA NA TRBJ1-1 TRBV18 TGTGCCAGCTCACAAAACGTGAACACTGAAGCTTTCTTT CASSQNVNTEAFF
NA NA TRBJ2-1 TRBV7-2 TGTGCCAGCAGCTCCCTAGGGGGAGGTGTGGCTGAGCAGTTCTTC CASSSLGGGVAEQFF
TRBD2 NA TRBJ2-3 TRBV7-3 TGTGCCAGCAGCCCCGGACTAGCCCCGGATACGCAGTATTTT CASSPGLAPDTQYF
NA NA TRBJ2-5 TRBV20-1 TGCAGTGCTAGTTTGGGGGCCGGGGAGACCCAGTACTTC CSASLGAGETQYF
TRBD2 NA TRBJ2-7 TRBV28 TGTGCCAGCAGGACTAGCGGGAGGTACGAGCAGTACTTC CASRTSGRYEQYF
TRBD1 few TRBJ2-7 TRBV10-3 TGTGCCATCGATACAGACAGGGGGCGCGTCCACGAGCAGTACTTC CAIDTDRGRVHEQYF
NA NA TRBJ1-6 TRBV5-1 TGCGCCAGCAGCTTGGCCTATCGGCAGGGTGCGGAATCACCCCTCCACTTT CASSLAYRQGAESPLHF
NA few TRBJ2-7 TRBV12-3/TRBV12-4 TGTGCCAGCAGGGTTGGGGGGGCGTACGAGCAGTACTTC CASRVGGAYEQYF
NA few TRBJ2-3 TRBV7-2 TGTGCCAGCAGACAGCGAGCAGGCGGTGGAGATACGCAGTATTTT CASRQRAGGGDTQYF
NA NA TRBJ1-5 TRBV2 TGTGCCAGCAGATACACGGAGAGCAATCAGCCCCAGCATTTT CASRYTESNQPQHF
TRBD2 NA TRBJ2-5 TRBV6-2/TRBV6-3 TGTGCCAGCATTTACGGCGGAGGTAGCGGGAGTGTGAAGACCCAGTACTTC CASIYGGGSGSVKTQYF
TRBD1 NA TRBJ2-7 TRBV30 TGTGCCAGGAGTGCAGGGGGCGAGCAGTACTTC CARSAGGEQYF
TRBD2 NA TRBJ2-1 TRBV7-9 TGTGCCAGCAGCTTAGATCGGCTAGCGGGAGACAATGAGCAGTTCTTC CASSLDRLAGDNEQFF
TRBD2 NA TRBJ2-7 TRBV5-1 TGCGCCAGCAGCTTGAGCCGACTAGCGGGGTACGAGCAGTACTTC CASSLSRLAGYEQYF
TRBD1 NA TRBJ2-5 TRBV3-1 TGTGCCAGCAGCCGCCAGGACAGGGGGTCGGAGACCCAGTACTTC CASSRQDRGSETQYF
NA NA TRBJ2-5 TRBV20-1 TGCAGTGCTGTGTGGCCCCAGGGGCAAGAGACCCAGTACTTC CSAVWPQGQETQYF
TRBD2 few TRBJ2-1 TRBV29-1 TGCAGCACCAGACTTGGGGGGGATGAGCAGTTCTTC CSTRLGGDEQFF
NA NA TRBJ2-3 TRBV2 TGTGCCAGCCGGACTATCCGAGATACGCAGTATTTT CASRTIRDTQYF
NA NA TRBJ1-5 TRBV3-1 TGTGCCAGCAGCCAAGGGGGGCAGGGCCTCGATCAGCCCCAGCATTTT CASSQGGQGLDQPQHF
TRBD2 NA TRBJ2-7 TRBV28 TGTGCCAGCACGGGGACTAGCGGGGGGTCCCCCTACGAGCAGTACTTC CASTGTSGGSPYEQYF
TRBD1 few TRBJ2-3 TRBV24-1 TGTGCCACCAGTGATCCTACGGACAGGTCAGATACGCAGTATTTT CATSDPTDRSDTQYF
NA NA TRBJ2-1 TRBV5-1 TGCGCCAGCAGCTTGGTGGCAGAGCACAATGAGCAGTTCTTC CASSLVAEHNEQFF
TRBD1 NA TRBJ1-2 TRBV27 TGTGCCAGCAAGCGGGACAGAGGAAATTATGGCTACACCTTC CASKRDRGNYGYTF
TRBD1 few TRBJ2-7 TRBV13 TGTGCCAGAAAACAGGGGGACGAGCAGTACTTC CARKQGDEQYF
NA few TRBJ2-7 TRBV28 TGTGCCAGCATGCCAGCTCCGGGGTGGGAGCAGTACTTC CASMPAPGWEQYF
TRBD2 few TRBJ2-7 TRBV20-1 TGCAGTGCCCCGGGACTAGCGGGAGATAGTTATGAGCAGTACTTC CSAPGLAGDSYEQYF
NA few TRBJ2-1 TRBV9 TGTGCCAGCAGCGTAGCGGCTGGGTCCTACAATGAGCAGTTCTTC CASSVAAGSYNEQFF
NA NA TRBJ2-1 TRBV9 TGTGCCAGCACCTCCCCGGGGAGGAGAAATGAGCAGTTCTTC CASTSPGRRNEQFF
NA NA TRBJ1-2 TRBV25-1 TGTGCCAGCAGTGACCCAGACCAGGGAATCTATGGCTACACCTTC CASSDPDQGIYGYTF
NA NA TRBJ2-3 TRBV20-1 TGCAGTGCTAGTCCCATGACTAGTACAGATACGCAGTATTTT CSASPMTSTDTQYF
TRBD1 few TRBJ2-7 TRBV10-3 TGTGCCATCAGAACACCGGGACAGGGCTACGAGCAGTACTTC CAIRTPGQGYEQYF
NA NA TRBJ2-3 TRBV20-1 TGCAGTGCTAAGGGACCCGGATCGTGGACGCAGTATTTT CSAKGPGSWTQYF
TRBD1 few TRBJ2-1 TRBV6-2/TRBV6-3 TGTGCCAGCAGCCCACAGGGGGCAGGAAACAATGAGCAGTTCTTC CASSPQGAGNNEQFF
NA few TRBJ2-1 TRBV5-1 TGCGCCAGCAGCCCGACGGGACGTCATGAGCAGTTCTTC CASSPTGRHEQFF
NA few TRBJ2-5 TRBV29-1 TGCAGCGTTGGACAGCAGTACCAAGAGACCCAGTACTTC CSVGQQYQETQYF
NA few TRBJ2-3 TRBV7-2 TGTGCCAGCAGCTTAGCTAGCAGACCCAGATACGCGTATTTT CASSLASRPRYAYF